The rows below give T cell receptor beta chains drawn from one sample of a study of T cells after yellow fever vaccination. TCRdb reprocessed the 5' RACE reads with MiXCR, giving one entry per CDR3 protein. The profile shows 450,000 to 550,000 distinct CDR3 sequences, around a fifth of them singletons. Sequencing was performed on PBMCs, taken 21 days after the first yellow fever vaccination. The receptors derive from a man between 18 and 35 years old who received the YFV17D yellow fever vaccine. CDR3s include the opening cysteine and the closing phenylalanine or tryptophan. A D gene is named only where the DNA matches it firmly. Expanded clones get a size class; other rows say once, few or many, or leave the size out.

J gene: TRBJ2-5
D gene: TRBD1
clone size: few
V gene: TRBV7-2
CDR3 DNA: TGTGCCAGCAAAGTAGGAGGGACAGGGTGGGAGACCCAGTACTTC
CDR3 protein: CASKVGGTGWETQYF

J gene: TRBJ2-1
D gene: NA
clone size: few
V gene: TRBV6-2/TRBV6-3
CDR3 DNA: TGTGCCAGCAGTCTACTCCCGAAGGGGCAGTTCTTC
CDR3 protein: CASSLLPKGQFF

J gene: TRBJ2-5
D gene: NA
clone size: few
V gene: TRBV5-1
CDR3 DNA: TGCGCCAGCAGCCTACTCACCGGGACCCAATCTGGGGCCCAGTACTTC
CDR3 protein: CASSLLTGTQSGAQYF

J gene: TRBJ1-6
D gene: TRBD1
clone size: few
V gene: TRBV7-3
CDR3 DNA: TGTGCCAGCAGCTTCGGGACAGCTAATTCACCCCTCCACTTT
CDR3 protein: CASSFGTANSPLHF

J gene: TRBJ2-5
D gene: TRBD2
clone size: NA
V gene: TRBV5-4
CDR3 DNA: TGTGCCAGCAGCGATGGGGCTAGCGGGGGGTCACTTCAAGAGACCCAGTACTTC
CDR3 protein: CASSDGASGGSLQETQYF

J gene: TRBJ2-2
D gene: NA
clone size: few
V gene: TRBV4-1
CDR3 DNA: TGCGCCACCCGCCGTGAGACTACGGGGACCGGGGAGCTGTTTTTT
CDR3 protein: CATRRETTGTGELFF

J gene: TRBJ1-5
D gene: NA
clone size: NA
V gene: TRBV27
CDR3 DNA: TGTGCCAGCAGACCTTACGAGGGGCTAGGCAGCAATCAGCCCCAGCATTTT
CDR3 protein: CASRPYEGLGSNQPQHF

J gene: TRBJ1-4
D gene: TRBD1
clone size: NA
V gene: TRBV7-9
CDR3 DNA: TGTGCCAGCAGCCCCGGGACAGGGAGTGAAAAACTGTTTTTT
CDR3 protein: CASSPGTGSEKLFF

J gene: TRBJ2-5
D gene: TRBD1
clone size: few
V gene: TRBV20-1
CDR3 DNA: TGCAGTGCCCCCAGGGGGTCGATACAAGAGACCCAGTACTTC
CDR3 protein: CSAPRGSIQETQYF

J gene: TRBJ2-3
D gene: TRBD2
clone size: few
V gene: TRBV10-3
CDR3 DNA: TGTGCCATCAGTAGTCTTACTAGCGGGGGTACAGATACGCAGTATTTT
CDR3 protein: CAISSLTSGGTDTQYF

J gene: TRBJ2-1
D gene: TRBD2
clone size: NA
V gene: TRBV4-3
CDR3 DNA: TGCGCCAGCAGCCAAGAAGTCAAGGACCGGGGGGGTCGGCAGTTCTTC
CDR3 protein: CASSQEVKDRGGRQFF

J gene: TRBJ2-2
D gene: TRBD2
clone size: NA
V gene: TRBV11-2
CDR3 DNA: TGTGCCAGCAGCCCTAGCCCCCGGACTAGCGTGACCGGGGAGCTGTTTTTT
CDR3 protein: CASSPSPRTSVTGELFF

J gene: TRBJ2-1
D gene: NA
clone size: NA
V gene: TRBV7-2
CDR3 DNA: TGTGCCAGCAGCTACGAACATAATGAGCAGTTCTTC
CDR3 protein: CASSYEHNEQFF

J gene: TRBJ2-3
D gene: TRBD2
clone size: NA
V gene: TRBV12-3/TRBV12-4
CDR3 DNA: TGTGCCAGCACCTCACCTAGGCGGGGACTAGGATCCACAGATACGCAGTATTTT
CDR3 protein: CASTSPRRGLGSTDTQYF

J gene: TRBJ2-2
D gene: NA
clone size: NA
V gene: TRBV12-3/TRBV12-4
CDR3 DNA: TGTGCCAGCAGTTGGGGACTTAACACCGGGGAGCTGTTTTTT
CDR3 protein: CASSWGLNTGELFF

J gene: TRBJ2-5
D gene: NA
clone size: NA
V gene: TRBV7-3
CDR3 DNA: TGTGCCAGCAGCTTAAGGCGGGGGCCGCAAGAGACCCAGTACTTC
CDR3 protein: CASSLRRGPQETQYF

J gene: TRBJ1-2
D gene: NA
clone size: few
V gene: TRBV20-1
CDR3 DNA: TGCAGTGCTGCCGAGATTACGGCACGCTACACCTTC
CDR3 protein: CSAAEITARYTF

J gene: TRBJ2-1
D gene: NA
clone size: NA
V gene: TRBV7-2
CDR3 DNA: TGTGCCAGCAGCTTGTACAGGGATAGCCATGAGCAGTTCTTC
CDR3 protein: CASSLYRDSHEQFF

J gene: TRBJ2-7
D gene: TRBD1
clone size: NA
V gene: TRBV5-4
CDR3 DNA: TGTGCCAGCAGCTTGGCTGGGACAGGGGGAGGATACGAGCAGTACTTC
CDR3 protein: CASSLAGTGGGYEQYF

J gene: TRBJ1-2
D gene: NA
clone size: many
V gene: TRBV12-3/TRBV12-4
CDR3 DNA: TGTGCCAGCAGCTTGCGGCAGAACTATGGCTACACCTTC
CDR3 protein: CASSLRQNYGYTF

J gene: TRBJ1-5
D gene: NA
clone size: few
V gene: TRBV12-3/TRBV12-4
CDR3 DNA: TGTGCCAGCAGCCCGAAAGTTCAGCCCCAGCATTTT
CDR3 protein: CASSPKVQPQHF

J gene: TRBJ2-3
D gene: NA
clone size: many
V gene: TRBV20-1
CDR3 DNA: TGCAGTGCCTTAAGCGGAACCCGCACAGATACGCAGTATTTT
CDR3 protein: CSALSGTRTDTQYF

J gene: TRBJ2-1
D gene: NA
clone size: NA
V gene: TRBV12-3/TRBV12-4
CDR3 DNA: TGTGCCAGCTGGTCAGGGGTGGCCTACAATGAGCAGTTCTTC
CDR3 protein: CASWSGVAYNEQFF

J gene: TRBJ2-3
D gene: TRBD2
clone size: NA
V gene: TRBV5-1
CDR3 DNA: TGCGCCAGCAGGGCTAGCGGGGTGTCCACAGATACGCAGTATTTT
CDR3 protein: CASRASGVSTDTQYF

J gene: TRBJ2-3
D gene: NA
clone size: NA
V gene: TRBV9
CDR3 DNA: TGTGCCAGCAGCGTAGGCCTGGAGGGCACAGATACGCAGTATTTT
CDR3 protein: CASSVGLEGTDTQYF

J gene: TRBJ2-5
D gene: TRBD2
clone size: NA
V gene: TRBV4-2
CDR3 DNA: TGTGCCAGCAGCCAAGGGACTAGCGAGTTGACCCAGTACTTC
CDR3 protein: CASSQGTSELTQYF